This T cell receptor beta chain is from a study of human T cells and chemical hapten exposure. Study details: All through the approximately 22-week study, the scalp of each patient received diphenylcyclopropenone doses weekly. Whole-study results and caveats: Expanded TCRs formed significantly more large CDR3 similarity clusters than controls. Because all patients had alopecia, their immune responses might differ from healthy ones.

Turning to this clonotype: Its antigen is not identified.

Time point given: patch test 1, 2 weeks after DPC sensitization. Noted treatment: therapeutic diphenylcyclopropenone sensitization with weekly scalp DPC. Donation of samples came from alopecia patients who were 18 to 70 years old and suitable for DPC. V was pared by 5 bases and J by 2 bases, with 9 bases between. The CDR3 totals 12 residues. Germline values: CDR1 DFQATT, CDR2 SNEGSKA (reference sequence). TCRdb ran MiXCR on the RACE reads and lists one entry per CDR3 protein. The sample consists of 75,000 to 100,000 distinct CDR3 sequences, 9.5% to 15% of them appearing once. Sequenced here: whole blood, sampled in connection with sensitization to the hapten diphenylcyclopropenone (DPC). This chain joins TRBV20-1 and TRBJ1-1; D ambiguous. The receptor was isolated from a woman in her forties with alopecia areata. Some clones in this sample may be carry-over from other donors' samples. CDR3 nucleotide sequence: TGCAGTGCTGCCCACAGAAACACTGAAGCTTTCTTT. This encodes CSAAHRNTEAFF.